This record looks at one T cell receptor beta chain sequence and its context. This sample was included in a study of radiation and T cells in renal cell carcinoma. The CDR3 loop spans 15 amino acids. CDR1 and CDR2 from the germline V gene are SEHNR and FQNEAQ (reference sequence). The germline V and J ends were trimmed by 6 bases and 0 bases, with 12 bases remaining between them. Stated time point: blood 2 weeks post-SBRT. Documented treatment: 15 Gy SBRT to primary tumor, nephrectomy 4 weeks later. Data came from immunoSEQ multiplex PCR; TCRdb stores just in-frame clones and leaves some out. The data contain around 130,000 clones, roughly four fifths of them seen just once; the ten biggest clones take up over 1.5%.

This sample comprised blood, obtained from a patient whose treatment included radiotherapy and nephrectomy. This sequence was found in a woman aged 55-69 years with renal cell carcinoma. The chain recombines TRBV7-9 with TRBJ2-1; tentative D call: TRBD1 (6 bases). CDR3 region: CASRGQSSSYNEQFF. The CDR3 bases are TGTGCCAGCAGAGGACAGAGCAGCTCCTACAATGAGCAGTTCTTC.